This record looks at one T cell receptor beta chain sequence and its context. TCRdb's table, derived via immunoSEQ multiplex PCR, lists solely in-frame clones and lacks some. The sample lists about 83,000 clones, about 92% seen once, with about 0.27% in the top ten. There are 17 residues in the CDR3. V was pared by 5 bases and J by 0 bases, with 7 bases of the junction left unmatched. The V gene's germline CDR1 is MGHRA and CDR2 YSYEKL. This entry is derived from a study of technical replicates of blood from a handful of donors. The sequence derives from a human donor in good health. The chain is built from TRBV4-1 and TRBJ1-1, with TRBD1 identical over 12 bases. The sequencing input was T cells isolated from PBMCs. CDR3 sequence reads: CASSVRDRGLVNTEAFF. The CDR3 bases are TGCGCCAGCAGCGTCCGGGACAGGGGGCTGGTGAACACTGAAGCTTTCTTT.